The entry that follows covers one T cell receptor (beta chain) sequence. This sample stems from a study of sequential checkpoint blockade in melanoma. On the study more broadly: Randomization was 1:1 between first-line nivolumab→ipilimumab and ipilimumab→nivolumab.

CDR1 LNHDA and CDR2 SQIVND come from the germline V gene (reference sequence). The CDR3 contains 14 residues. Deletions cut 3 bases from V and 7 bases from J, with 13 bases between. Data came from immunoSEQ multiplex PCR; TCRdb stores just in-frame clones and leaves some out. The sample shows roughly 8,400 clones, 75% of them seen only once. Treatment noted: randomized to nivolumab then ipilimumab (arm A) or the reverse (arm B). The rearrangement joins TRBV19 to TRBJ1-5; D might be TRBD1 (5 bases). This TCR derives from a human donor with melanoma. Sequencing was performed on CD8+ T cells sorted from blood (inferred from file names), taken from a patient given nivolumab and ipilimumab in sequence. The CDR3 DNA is TGTGCCAGTAGTATCTATGACAGTGGCCAGCCCCAGCATTTT. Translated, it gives CASSIYDSGQPQHF.